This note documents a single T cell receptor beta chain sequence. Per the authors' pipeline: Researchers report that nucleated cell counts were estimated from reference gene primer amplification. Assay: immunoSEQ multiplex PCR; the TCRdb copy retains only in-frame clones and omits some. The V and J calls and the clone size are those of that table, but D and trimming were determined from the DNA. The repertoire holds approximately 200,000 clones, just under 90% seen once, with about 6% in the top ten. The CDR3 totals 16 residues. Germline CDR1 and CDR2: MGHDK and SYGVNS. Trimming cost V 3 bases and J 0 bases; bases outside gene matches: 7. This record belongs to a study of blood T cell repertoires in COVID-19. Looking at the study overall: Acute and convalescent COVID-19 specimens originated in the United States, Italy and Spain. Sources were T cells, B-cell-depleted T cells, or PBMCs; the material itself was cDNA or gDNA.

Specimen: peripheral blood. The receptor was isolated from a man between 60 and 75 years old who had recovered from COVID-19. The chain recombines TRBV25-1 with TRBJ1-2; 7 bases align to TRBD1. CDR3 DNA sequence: TGTGCCAGCAGTGATATCGGGACAGCTACTAACTATGGCTACACCTTC. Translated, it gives CASSDIGTATNYGYTF.